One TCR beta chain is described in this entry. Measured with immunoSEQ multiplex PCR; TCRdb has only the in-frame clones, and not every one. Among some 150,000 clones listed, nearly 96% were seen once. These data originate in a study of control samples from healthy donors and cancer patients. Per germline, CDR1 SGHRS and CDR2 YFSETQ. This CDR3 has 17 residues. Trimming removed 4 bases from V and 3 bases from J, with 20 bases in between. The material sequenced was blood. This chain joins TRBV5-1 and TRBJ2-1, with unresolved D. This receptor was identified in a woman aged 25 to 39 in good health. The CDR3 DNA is TGCGCCAGCAGCCCCCCCGATTCCGGAATCCACTACAATGAGCAGTTCTTC. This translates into CASSPPDSGIHYNEQFF.